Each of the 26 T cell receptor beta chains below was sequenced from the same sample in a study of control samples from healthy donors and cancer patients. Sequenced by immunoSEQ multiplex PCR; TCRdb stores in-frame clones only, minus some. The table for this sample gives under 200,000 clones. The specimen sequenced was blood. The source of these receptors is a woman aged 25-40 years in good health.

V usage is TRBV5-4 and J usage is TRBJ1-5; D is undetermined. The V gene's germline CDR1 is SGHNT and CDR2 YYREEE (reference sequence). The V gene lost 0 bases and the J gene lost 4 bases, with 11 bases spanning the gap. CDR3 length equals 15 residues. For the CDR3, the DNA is TGTGCCAGCAGCTTGGAGCCTACACCTAATCAGCCCCAGCATTTT. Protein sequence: CASSLEPTPNQPQHF.

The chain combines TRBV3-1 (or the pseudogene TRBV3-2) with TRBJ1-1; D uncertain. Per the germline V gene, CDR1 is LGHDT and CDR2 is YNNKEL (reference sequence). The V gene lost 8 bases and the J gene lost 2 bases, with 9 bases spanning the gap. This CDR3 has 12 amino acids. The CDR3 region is CASGDGNTEAFF. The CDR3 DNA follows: TGTGCCAGCGGAGACGGAAACACTGAAGCTTTCTTT.

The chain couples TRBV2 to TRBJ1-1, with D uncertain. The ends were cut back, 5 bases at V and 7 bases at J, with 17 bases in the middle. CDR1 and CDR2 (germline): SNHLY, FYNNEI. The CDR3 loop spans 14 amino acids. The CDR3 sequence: CASSSNPPFSEAFF. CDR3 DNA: TGTGCCAGCAGTTCAAACCCCCCTTTTAGTGAAGCTTTCTTT. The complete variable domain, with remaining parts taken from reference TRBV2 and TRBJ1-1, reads EPEVTQTPSHQVTQMGQEVILRCVPISNHLYFYWYRQILGQKVEFLVSFYNNEISEKSEIFDDQFSVERPDGSNFTLKIRSTKLEDSAMYFCASSSNPPFSEAFFGQGTRLTVV.

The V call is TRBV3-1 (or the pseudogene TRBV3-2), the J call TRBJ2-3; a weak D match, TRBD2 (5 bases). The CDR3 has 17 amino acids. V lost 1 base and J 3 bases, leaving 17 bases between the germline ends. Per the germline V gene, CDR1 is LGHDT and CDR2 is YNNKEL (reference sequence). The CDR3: CASSQGTGEYGTDTQYF. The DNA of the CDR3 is TGTGCCAGCAGCCAAGGCACCGGGGAATACGGTACAGATACGCAGTATTTT.

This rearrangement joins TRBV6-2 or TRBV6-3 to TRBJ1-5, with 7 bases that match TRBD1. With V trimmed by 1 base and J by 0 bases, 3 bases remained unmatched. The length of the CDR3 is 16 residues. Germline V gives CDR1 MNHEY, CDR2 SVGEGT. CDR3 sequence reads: CASSYLDRNSNQPQHF. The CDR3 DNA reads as TGTGCCAGCAGTTACTTGGACAGGAATAGCAATCAGCCCCAGCATTTT.

The CDR3 here is CASSLFLGVTSTDTQYF. DNA of the CDR3: TGTGCCAGCAGTTTATTCCTGGGCGTTACTAGCACAGATACGCAGTATTTT. V usage is TRBV27 and J usage is TRBJ2-3; D is unclear. The CDR3 has 17 amino acids. The V end lost 1 base, the J end lost 0 bases, and 14 bases lay between the germline ends. In germline, CDR1 is MNHEY, CDR2 SMNVEV (reference sequence).

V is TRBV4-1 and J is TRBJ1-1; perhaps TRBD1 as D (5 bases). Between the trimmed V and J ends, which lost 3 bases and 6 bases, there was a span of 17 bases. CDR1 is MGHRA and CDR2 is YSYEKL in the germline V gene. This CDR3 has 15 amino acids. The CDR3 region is CASSHPPRGGAEAFF. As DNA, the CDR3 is TGCGCCAGCAGCCACCCCCCCCGGGGAGGGGCTGAAGCTTTCTTT.

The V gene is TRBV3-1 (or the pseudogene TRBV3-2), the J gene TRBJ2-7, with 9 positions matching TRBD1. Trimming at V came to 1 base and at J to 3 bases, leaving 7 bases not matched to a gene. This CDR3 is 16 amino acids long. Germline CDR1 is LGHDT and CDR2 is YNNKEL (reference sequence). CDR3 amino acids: CASSQGRDRAGYEQYF. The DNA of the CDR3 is TGTGCCAGCAGCCAAGGCCGGGACAGGGCAGGCTACGAGCAGTACTTC.

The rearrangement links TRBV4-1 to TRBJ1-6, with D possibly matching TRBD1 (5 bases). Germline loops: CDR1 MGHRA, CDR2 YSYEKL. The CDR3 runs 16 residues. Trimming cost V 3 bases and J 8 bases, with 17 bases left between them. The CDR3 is CASSHIPGAPDSPLHF. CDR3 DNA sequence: TGCGCCAGCAGCCATATACCCGGGGCTCCAGATTCACCCCTCCACTTT.

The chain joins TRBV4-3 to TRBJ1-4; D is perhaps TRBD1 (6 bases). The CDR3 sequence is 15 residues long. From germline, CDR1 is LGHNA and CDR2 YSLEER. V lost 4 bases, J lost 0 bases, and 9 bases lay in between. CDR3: CASSRDNPTNEKLFF. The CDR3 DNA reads TGCGCCAGCAGCCGGGACAATCCAACTAATGAAAAACTGTTTTTT.

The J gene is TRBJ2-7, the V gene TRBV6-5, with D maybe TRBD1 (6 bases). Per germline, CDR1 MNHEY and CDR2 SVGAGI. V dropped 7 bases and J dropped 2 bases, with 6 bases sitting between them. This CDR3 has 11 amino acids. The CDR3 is CASNRAYEQYF. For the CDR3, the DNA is TGTGCCAGCAACAGGGCCTACGAGCAGTACTTC.

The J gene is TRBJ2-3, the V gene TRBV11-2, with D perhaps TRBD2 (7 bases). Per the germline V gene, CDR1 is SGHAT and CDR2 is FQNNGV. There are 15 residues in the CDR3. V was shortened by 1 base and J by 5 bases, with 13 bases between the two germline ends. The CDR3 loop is CASSLAGGAIDTQYF. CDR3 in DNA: TGTGCCAGCAGCTTAGCTGGGGGGGCGATAGATACGCAGTATTTT.

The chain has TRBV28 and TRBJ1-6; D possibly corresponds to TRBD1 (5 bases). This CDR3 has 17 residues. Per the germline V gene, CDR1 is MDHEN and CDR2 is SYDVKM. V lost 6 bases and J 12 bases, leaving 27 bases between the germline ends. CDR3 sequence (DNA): TGTGCCAGCAGCTCTAGCGGGGGAGGTTATAGGAGATTACCCCTCCACTTT. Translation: CASSSSGGGYRRLPLHF.

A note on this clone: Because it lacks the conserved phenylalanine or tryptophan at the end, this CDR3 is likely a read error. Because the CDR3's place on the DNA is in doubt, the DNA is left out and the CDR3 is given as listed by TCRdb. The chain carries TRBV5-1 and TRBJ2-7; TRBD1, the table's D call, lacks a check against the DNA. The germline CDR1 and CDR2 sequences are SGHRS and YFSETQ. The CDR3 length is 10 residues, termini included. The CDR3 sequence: CASKVSQHRG.

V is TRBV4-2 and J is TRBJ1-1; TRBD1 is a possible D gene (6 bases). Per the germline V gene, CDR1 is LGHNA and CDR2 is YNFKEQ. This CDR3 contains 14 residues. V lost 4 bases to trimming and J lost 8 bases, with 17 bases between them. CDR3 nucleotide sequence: TGTGCCAGCAGCCCTCTGGGCAGGGGCGCGGAAGCTTTCTTT. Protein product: CASSPLGRGAEAFF.

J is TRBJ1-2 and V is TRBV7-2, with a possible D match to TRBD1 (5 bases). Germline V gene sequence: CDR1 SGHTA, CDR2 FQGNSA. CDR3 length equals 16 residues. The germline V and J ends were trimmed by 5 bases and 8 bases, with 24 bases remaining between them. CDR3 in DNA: TGTGCCAGCAGCCGTCGAGCGATGGGACTGCTTCGGGGCTACACCTTC. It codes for CASSRRAMGLLRGYTF.

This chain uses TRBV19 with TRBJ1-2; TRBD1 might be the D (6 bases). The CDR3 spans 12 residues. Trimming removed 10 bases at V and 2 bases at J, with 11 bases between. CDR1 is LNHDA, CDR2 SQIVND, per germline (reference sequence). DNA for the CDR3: TGTGCCATCTCGGACAGAAACTATGGCTACACCTTC. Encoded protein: CAISDRNYGYTF.

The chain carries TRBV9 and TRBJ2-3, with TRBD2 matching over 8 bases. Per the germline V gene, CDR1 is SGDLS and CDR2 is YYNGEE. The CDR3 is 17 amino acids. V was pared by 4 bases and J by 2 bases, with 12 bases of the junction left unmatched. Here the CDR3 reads CASSPSHGGGPTDTQYF. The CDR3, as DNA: TGTGCCAGCAGCCCAAGTCACGGCGGGGGGCCCACAGATACGCAGTATTTT.

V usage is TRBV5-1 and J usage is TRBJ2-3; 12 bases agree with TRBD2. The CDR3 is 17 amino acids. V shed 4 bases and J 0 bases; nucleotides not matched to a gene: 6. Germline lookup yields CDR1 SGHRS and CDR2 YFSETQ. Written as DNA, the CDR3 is TGCGCCAGCAGCAAGTGGACTAGCGGGACTAGCACAGATACGCAGTATTTT. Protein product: CASSKWTSGTSTDTQYF. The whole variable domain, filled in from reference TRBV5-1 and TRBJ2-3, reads KAGVTQTPRYLIKTRGQQVTLSCSPISGHRSVSWYQQTPGQGLQFLFEYFSETQRNKGNFPGRFSGRQFSNSRSEMNVSTLELGDSALYLCASSKWTSGTSTDTQYFGPGTRLTVL.

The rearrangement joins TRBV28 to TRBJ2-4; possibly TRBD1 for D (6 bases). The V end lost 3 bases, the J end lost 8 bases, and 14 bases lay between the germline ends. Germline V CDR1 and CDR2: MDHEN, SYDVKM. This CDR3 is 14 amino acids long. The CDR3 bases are TGTGCCAGCAGTTTGGGGGCGTTATATGACATTCAGTACTTC. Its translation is CASSLGALYDIQYF. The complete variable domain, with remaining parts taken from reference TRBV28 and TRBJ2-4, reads DVKVTQSSRYLVKRTGEKVFLECVQDMDHENMFWYRQDPGLGLRLIYFSYDVKMKEKGDIPEGYSVSREKKERFSLILESASTNQTSMYLCASSLGALYDIQYFGAGTRLSVL.

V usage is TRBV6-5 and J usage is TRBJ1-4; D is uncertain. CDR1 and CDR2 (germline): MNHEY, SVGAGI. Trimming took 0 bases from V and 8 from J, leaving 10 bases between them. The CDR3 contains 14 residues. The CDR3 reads CASSYSRASEKLFF. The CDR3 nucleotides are TGTGCCAGCAGTTACTCGAGGGCATCGGAAAAACTGTTTTTT.

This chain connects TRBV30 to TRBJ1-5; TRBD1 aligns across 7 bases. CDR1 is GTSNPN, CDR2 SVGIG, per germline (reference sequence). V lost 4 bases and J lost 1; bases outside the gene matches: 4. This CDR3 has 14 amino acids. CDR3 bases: TGTGCCTGGACCCAGGGGGGGAGCAATCAGCCCCAGCATTTT. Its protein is CAWTQGGSNQPQHF.

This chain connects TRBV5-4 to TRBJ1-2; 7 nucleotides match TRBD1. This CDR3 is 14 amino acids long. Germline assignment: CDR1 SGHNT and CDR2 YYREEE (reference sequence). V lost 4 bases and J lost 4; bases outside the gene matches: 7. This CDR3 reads CASSIGQASYGYTF. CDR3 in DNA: TGTGCCAGCAGCATAGGACAGGCCAGCTATGGCTACACCTTC.

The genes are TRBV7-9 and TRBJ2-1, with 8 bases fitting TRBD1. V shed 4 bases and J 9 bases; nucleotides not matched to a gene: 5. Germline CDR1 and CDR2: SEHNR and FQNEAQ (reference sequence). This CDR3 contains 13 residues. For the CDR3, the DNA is TGTGCCAGCAGCTCGACAGGGGACAGTGAGCAGTTCTTC. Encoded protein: CASSSTGDSEQFF.

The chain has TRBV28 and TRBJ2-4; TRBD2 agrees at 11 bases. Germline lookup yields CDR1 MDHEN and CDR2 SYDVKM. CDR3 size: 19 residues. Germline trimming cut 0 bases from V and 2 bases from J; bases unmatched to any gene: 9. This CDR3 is CASSLWWASGGHTKNIQYF. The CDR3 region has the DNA TGTGCCAGCAGTTTATGGTGGGCTAGCGGGGGGCACACCAAAAACATTCAGTACTTC.

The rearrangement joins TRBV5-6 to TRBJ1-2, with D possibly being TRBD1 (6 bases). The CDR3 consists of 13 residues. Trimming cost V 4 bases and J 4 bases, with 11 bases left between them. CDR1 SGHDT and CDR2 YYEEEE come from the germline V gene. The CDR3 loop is CASSQQGTYGYTF. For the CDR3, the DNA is TGTGCCAGCAGCCAACAGGGTACCTATGGCTACACCTTC.